This T cell receptor beta chain emerged from a study of blood T cells in healthy people across ages. Together with a sample-barcoded 5' primer, a J-beta primer mix was included in a second PCR lasting roughly 6 to 12 cycles. TCRdb reprocessed the 5' RACE reads via MiXCR and lists one record per CDR3 protein. The sample consists of 600,000 to 850,000 distinct CDR3 sequences, 20% to 25% of them appearing once. As for this clonotype: No antigen is known for it.

Study-wide results and caveats: Long-lived donors had more naive CD4+ cells and higher diversity than aged donors. It was held that the diversity estimates obtained from one million T cells were underestimates.

CDR1 LGHDT and CDR2 YNNKEL come from the germline V gene (reference sequence). V gave up 3 bases and J gave up 5 bases, with 10 bases separating them. CDR3 size: 13 residues. This same sample was also part of a study on T cells of mothers and their children. That study adds: Slightly higher overlap, not significant, was seen in related mother-child pairs than in unrelated pairs. There were no persistent microchimeric T cell clones detected.

Sample: blood. The clonotype comes from a boy younger than 18 in good health. The chain employs TRBV3-1 and TRBJ1-1; perhaps TRBD1 as D (5 bases). The CDR3 here is CASSHWGGTEAFF. CDR3 DNA sequence: TGTGCCAGCAGCCATTGGGGGGGGACTGAAGCTTTCTTT. The full variable domain, its missing parts supplied by reference TRBV3-1 and TRBJ1-1, is DTAVSQTPKYLVTQMGNDKSIKCEQNLGHDTMYWYKQDSKKFLKIMFSYNNKELIINETVPNRFSPKSPDKAHLNLHINSLELGDSAVYFCASSHWGGTEAFFGQGTRLTVV.